The 32 T cell receptor beta chains in this list originate from one sample, sequenced in a study of response to subunit inactivated influenza vaccine. TCRdb processed the RT-PCR reads anew with MiXCR; each CDR3 protein has one entry. The sample holds under 750,000 distinct CDR3 sequences, about an eighth seen once. The specimen comprised PBMCs from blood, sampled on the day of vaccination. Receptors originate from a man in his forties or fifties who received an inactivated influenza vaccine.

V gene TRBV4-1 combines with J gene TRBJ2-2; D possibly uses TRBD1 or TRBD2 (5 bases each). The CDR3 loop spans 15 amino acids. V was trimmed by 3 bases and J by 2 bases, leaving 10 bases between them. CDR1 and CDR2 from the germline V gene are MGHRA and YSYEKL. The CDR3: CASSHRGKNTGELFF. The DNA of the CDR3 is TGCGCCAGCAGCCACCGGGGCAAAAACACCGGGGAGCTGTTTTTT.

This clonotype turned up a few times. The J gene is TRBJ1-1, the V gene TRBV28; TRBD1 might be the D (5 bases). V was trimmed by 6 bases and J by 1 base, leaving 15 bases between them. Germline CDR1 is MDHEN and CDR2 is SYDVKM. The CDR3 extends over 15 amino acids. The CDR3 DNA follows: TGTGCCAGCAGGCGGACGGGACGTCGGAACACTGAAGCTTTCTTT. It is translated as CASRRTGRRNTEAFF.

This clonotype was counted a few times. The V gene is TRBV5-1, the J gene TRBJ2-5, with TRBD2 identical over 9 bases. J lost 7 bases, V lost 3 bases, and 7 bases had no gene match. CDR1 and CDR2 (germline): SGHRS, YFSETQ. The length of the CDR3 is 14 residues. The CDR3: CASSSRLAEATQYF. The CDR3 DNA follows: TGCGCCAGCAGCTCCCGACTAGCGGAGGCGACCCAGTACTTC.

This clonotype was picked up a small number of times. The V call is TRBV4-2, the J call TRBJ2-3; 9 bases align to TRBD2. With 4 bases clipped from V and 7 bases from J, the junction kept 15 bases outside the gene matches. The germline V gene has CDR1 LGHNA and CDR2 YNFKEQ. The CDR3 runs 17 residues. The CDR3 DNA reads TGTGCCAGCAGCCTCAATATGAAGGCGGGGGGGGCTAATACGCAGTATTTT. It is translated as CASSLNMKAGGANTQYF.

V and J are TRBV7-6 and TRBJ2-3, with 9 bases matching TRBD2. The CDR3 extends over 18 amino acids. V trimming: 1 base; J trimming: 2 bases; junction bases outside the gene matches: 10. The V gene's germline CDR1 is SGHVS and CDR2 FNYEAQ. CDR3: CASSLGSPAGGDTDTQYF. DNA of the CDR3: TGTGCCAGCAGCTTAGGCTCCCCCGCGGGGGGGGACACAGATACGCAGTATTTT.

The V call is TRBV5-1, the J call TRBJ2-7, with 10 bases that match TRBD1. With V trimmed by 4 bases and J by 0 bases, 7 bases remained unmatched. The CDR3 is 16 amino acids. The germline V gene has CDR1 SGHRS and CDR2 YFSETQ. This chain's CDR3 is CASSLPGQGTSYEQYF. For the CDR3, the DNA is TGCGCCAGCAGCCTACCGGGACAGGGGACCTCCTACGAGCAGTACTTC.

This clonotype has more than one count but fewer than ten. CDR3 sequence reads: CASSPGATWNEQFF. The CDR3 DNA sequence: TGTGCCAGCAGCCCGGGGGCTACTTGGAATGAGCAGTTCTTC. This rearrangement joins TRBV3-1 to TRBJ2-1; D is perhaps TRBD1 or TRBD2 (6 bases each). Trimming cost V 4 bases and J 7 bases, with 14 bases left between them. This CDR3 contains 14 residues. Germline V gene lookup returns CDR1 LGHDT and CDR2 YNNKEL (reference sequence).

This chain joins TRBV28 and TRBJ2-7; D gene ambiguous. The germline V and J ends were trimmed by 10 bases and 6 bases, with 13 bases remaining between them. Germline V gene lookup returns CDR1 MDHEN and CDR2 SYDVKM. This CDR3 has 11 amino acids. The CDR3: CATGIGFEQYF. The CDR3 DNA reads TGTGCCACCGGAATAGGGTTCGAGCAGTACTTC.

The rearrangement uses TRBV28 and TRBJ2-3, with TRBD2 identical over 12 bases. Germline V gives CDR1 MDHEN, CDR2 SYDVKM. This CDR3 is 15 amino acids long. Trimming cost V 6 bases and J 2 bases; bases outside gene matches: 3. The CDR3 DNA reads as TGTGCCAGCAGGACTAGCGGGGGATTCACAGATACGCAGTATTTT. The encoded protein is CASRTSGGFTDTQYF.

The table lists this clonotype with many counts. J is TRBJ2-1 and V is TRBV11-1; 7 bases line up with TRBD1. The junction had 3 bases not matched to a gene; V was cut back by 1 base and J by 6 bases. Per germline, CDR1 SGHAT and CDR2 FQDESV (reference sequence). This CDR3 comprises 14 residues. The CDR3 nucleotides read TGTGCCAGCAGCTTAGAGGGACAGCTCAATGAGCAGTTCTTC. Translated: CASSLEGQLNEQFF.

The table lists this clonotype with a few counts. CDR3 sequence (DNA): TGCGCCAGCAGCTTGGAGCCCCTAAACAGGGATGGAAACACCATATATTTT. This codes for CASSLEPLNRDGNTIYF. The chain combines TRBV5-1 with TRBJ1-3; D perhaps matches TRBD1 (6 bases). The V end lost 0 bases, the J end lost 3 bases, and 16 bases lay between the germline ends. This CDR3 comprises 17 residues. Germline-derived CDR1 and CDR2 are SGHRS and YFSETQ. The full variable domain, with the rest looked up from reference TRBV5-1 and TRBJ1-3, is KAGVTQTPRYLIKTRGQQVTLSCSPISGHRSVSWYQQTPGQGLQFLFEYFSETQRNKGNFPGRFSGRQFSNSRSEMNVSTLELGDSALYLCASSLEPLNRDGNTIYFGEGSWLTVV.

This clonotype was counted only a few times. The chain couples TRBV12-3 or TRBV12-4 to TRBJ1-5, with no clear D. V was cut by 3 bases and J by 5 bases, with 14 bases left in between. This CDR3 contains 15 residues. The CDR3 DNA is TGTGCCAGCAGTTTCAGCCAAGTTCTCCATCAGCCCCAGCATTTT. This codes for CASSFSQVLHQPQHF.

This clonotype was seen ten or more times. This rearrangement joins TRBV6-2 or TRBV6-3 to TRBJ2-7; 13 nucleotides agree with TRBD2. The CDR3 covers 14 residues. CDR1 is MNHEY, CDR2 SVGEGT, per germline. The V segment lost 6 bases and the J segment 7 bases; nucleotides outside the gene matches: 6. The DNA of the CDR3 is TGTGCCAGCAGACGGACTAGCGGGAGAGGGGAGCAGTACTTC. It is translated as CASRRTSGRGEQYF.

This clonotype was detected only a few times. The chain links TRBV7-6 to TRBJ2-2, with 8 bases lining up with TRBD1. Germline V gene lookup returns CDR1 SGHVS and CDR2 FNYEAQ. V shed 3 bases and J 3 bases; nucleotides not matched to a gene: 9. The CDR3 sequence is 17 residues long. The CDR3 nucleotides are TGTGCCAGCAGCTTTAGTGTGGACAGGGATGACACCGGGGAGCTGTTTTTT. It yields the protein CASSFSVDRDDTGELFF.

This clonotype has just a few counts. This sequence joins TRBV6-2 or TRBV6-3 and TRBJ2-2; 10 bases map to TRBD1. The CDR3 has 16 amino acids. Germline assignment: CDR1 MNHEY and CDR2 SVGEGT. Germline trimming cut 5 bases from V and 7 bases from J; bases unmatched to any gene: 10. CDR3 sequence: CASSPSGQGTGGELFF. The DNA of the CDR3 is TGTGCCAGCAGTCCCTCGGGACAGGGGACAGGCGGGGAGCTGTTTTTT.

The table lists this clonotype with a few counts. This chain joins TRBV12-3 or TRBV12-4 and TRBJ1-2; D is perhaps TRBD1 (6 bases). The CDR3 length is 13 residues. V lost 6 bases and J 2 bases, leaving 10 bases between the germline ends. The CDR3 sequence: CASRATGNYGYTF. In nucleotides, the CDR3 is TGTGCCAGCAGGGCGACAGGAAACTATGGCTACACCTTC.

This clonotype came up a few times. V is TRBV9 and J is TRBJ2-7; D might be TRBD1 (5 bases). CDR3 length equals 14 residues. Looked up from germline, CDR1 is SGDLS and CDR2 is YYNGEE. V lost 4 bases and J 2 bases, leaving 13 bases between the germline ends. The CDR3 DNA reads TGTGCCAGCAGCTCCAGCGACAGAACCTACGAGCAGTACTTC. Amino acids: CASSSSDRTYEQYF.

The gene calls are TRBV7-2 and TRBJ2-7; 8 bases are shared with TRBD1. Germline V gives CDR1 SGHTA, CDR2 FQGNSA. The CDR3 covers 14 residues. V trimming: 4 bases; J trimming: 5 bases; junction bases outside the gene matches: 7. This CDR3 reads CASSSRTGLDEQYF. Written as DNA, the CDR3 is TGTGCCAGCAGCTCCCGGACAGGGCTCGACGAGCAGTACTTC.

The sample holds many counts of this clonotype. V usage is TRBV6-1 and J usage is TRBJ1-1; D call uncertain. CDR3 length: 13 residues. Trimming pared 5 bases from V and 5 bases from J, leaving 12 bases between. CDR1 is MNHNS and CDR2 is SASEGT in the germline V gene. CDR3 protein: CASSQGAGTEAFF. Written as DNA, the CDR3 is TGTGCCAGCAGTCAAGGTGCGGGGACTGAAGCTTTCTTT.

The rearrangement uses TRBV12-3 or TRBV12-4 and TRBJ2-1; the D gene is possibly TRBD1 (5 bases). The CDR3 has 13 residues. The V gene lost 3 bases and the J gene lost 9 bases, with 12 bases spanning the gap. This CDR3 is CASSLGGAFEQFF. CDR3 nucleotides: TGTGCCAGCAGTTTGGGTGGGGCTTTTGAGCAGTTCTTC.

The V and J genes are TRBV7-8 and TRBJ2-1, with TRBD2 matching over 13 bases. J was trimmed by 2 bases and V by 4 bases; bases with no gene match: 14. The length of the CDR3 is 20 residues. The germline CDR1 and CDR2 sequences are SGHVS and FQNEAQ. The CDR3 DNA sequence: TGTGCCAGCAGCTCGCGGACTAGCGGGGGTTTCCTTCAAGCCTACAATGAGCAGTTCTTC. It is translated as CASSSRTSGGFLQAYNEQFF.

The chain has TRBV15 and TRBJ2-7, with a weak D call TRBD1 (6 bases). The CDR3 is 16 amino acids. V was cut by 3 bases and J by 1 base, with 16 bases left in between. CDR1 LNHNV and CDR2 YYDKDF come from the germline V gene (reference sequence). The CDR3 spells CATSSLRGGRSYEQYF. The DNA for the CDR3 is TGTGCCACCAGCAGCCTCAGAGGGGGAAGGTCCTACGAGCAGTACTTC.

This clonotype was counted only a few times. The chain combines TRBV28 with TRBJ2-1, with D tentatively TRBD2 (5 bases). CDR3 length equals 16 residues. Germline V gene lookup returns CDR1 MDHEN and CDR2 SYDVKM. V dropped 2 bases and J dropped 4 bases, with 15 bases sitting between them. The CDR3 coding sequence is TGTGCCAGCAGTTTAACGGGCTTCGGGGTTTACAATGAGCAGTTCTTC. Translating gives CASSLTGFGVYNEQFF.

In its sample, this clonotype was seen many times. CDR3 residues: CASSSFEQYF. The CDR3 DNA reads as TGTGCCAGCAGTTCATTCGAGCAGTACTTC. The rearrangement links TRBV28 to TRBJ2-7; D not resolved. The germline V gene has CDR1 MDHEN and CDR2 SYDVKM. The CDR3 has 10 residues. The V and J ends lost 4 bases and 6 bases respectively, with 4 bases between them.

The rearrangement uses TRBV3-1 and TRBJ2-2; D remains ambiguous. Deletions cut 1 base from V and 4 bases from J, with 7 bases between. The CDR3 consists of 14 residues. Germline V gene data show CDR1 as LGHDT and CDR2 as YNNKEL (reference sequence). CDR3 sequence (DNA): TGTGCCAGCAGCCAAGGACAATTCACCGGGGAGCTGTTTTTT. Its translation: CASSQGQFTGELFF.

This clonotype was counted between two and nine times. This chain connects TRBV6-1 to TRBJ2-7; 7 bases line up with TRBD2. Germline V gene lookup returns CDR1 MNHNS and CDR2 SASEGT. This CDR3 is 15 amino acids long. The V gene end was trimmed by 4 bases and the J gene end by 0 bases; junction bases not matched to a gene: 6. CDR3 loop: CASSVGASGSYEQYF. The CDR3 DNA sequence: TGTGCCAGCAGTGTGGGCGCTAGCGGCTCCTACGAGCAGTACTTC.

There are many counts of this clonotype. The V call is TRBV7-2, the J call TRBJ1-5; D remains ambiguous. Trimming shortened V by 1 base and J by 4 bases, and 5 bases separated the two germline ends. This CDR3 region has 13 residues. CDR1 is SGHTA and CDR2 is FQGNSA in the germline V gene. Here the CDR3 DNA reads TGTGCCAGCAGCTTAGTGGGGAATCAGCCCCAGCATTTT. Residues: CASSLVGNQPQHF.

In its sample, this clonotype was seen many times. CDR3 nucleotide sequence: TGCAGTGCTAGAACGGGGCTGAACACCGGGGAGCTGTTTTTT. Its translation is CSARTGLNTGELFF. This chain uses TRBV20-1 with TRBJ2-2; possibly TRBD1 or TRBD2 for D (5 bases each). The CDR3 loop spans 14 amino acids. From germline, CDR1 is DFQATT and CDR2 SNEGSKA (reference sequence). With 2 bases removed from V and 1 base from J, the gap between germline ends came to 8 bases.

This clonotype has at least ten counts. The chain is built from TRBV7-9 and TRBJ2-1, with D tentatively TRBD1 (5 bases). The CDR3 has 13 amino acids. Germline values: CDR1 SEHNR, CDR2 FQNEAQ (reference sequence). Trimming cost V 5 bases and J 6 bases, with 11 bases left between them. CDR3 protein: CASSRFRVNEQFF. DNA for the CDR3: TGTGCCAGCAGCCGATTCAGGGTCAATGAGCAGTTCTTC.

The rearrangement joins TRBV5-1 to TRBJ2-3; TRBD1 might be the D (6 bases). This CDR3 comprises 15 residues. Trimming took 3 bases from V and 2 from J, leaving 13 bases between them. Germline CDR1 reads SGHRS; CDR2 reads YFSETQ. The CDR3 protein is CASSYQGSLTDTQYF. Written as DNA, the CDR3 is TGCGCCAGCAGCTACCAGGGGTCCCTCACAGATACGCAGTATTTT.

This clonotype has ten or more counts. The chain combines TRBV10-1 with TRBJ2-5; possible D gene TRBD1, 5 bases. The V gene's germline CDR1 is WNHNN and CDR2 SYGVQD (reference sequence). V was cut by 8 bases and J by 4 bases, with 14 bases left in between. CDR3 length: 13 residues. CDR3 in amino acids: CASGRPGSETQYF. The DNA for the CDR3 is TGCGCCAGCGGGCGACCAGGGTCAGAGACCCAGTACTTC.

This sequence joins TRBV20-1 and TRBJ2-7; 8 positions match TRBD1. Germline trimming cut 2 bases from V and 6 bases from J; bases unmatched to any gene: 9. The length of the CDR3 is 14 residues. The germline gives CDR1 DFQATT, CDR2 SNEGSKA (reference sequence). CDR3 sequence (DNA): TGCAGTGCTAGAAAGCAGGGGGCCTTTTCCGAGCAGTACTTC. It translates to CSARKQGAFSEQYF.